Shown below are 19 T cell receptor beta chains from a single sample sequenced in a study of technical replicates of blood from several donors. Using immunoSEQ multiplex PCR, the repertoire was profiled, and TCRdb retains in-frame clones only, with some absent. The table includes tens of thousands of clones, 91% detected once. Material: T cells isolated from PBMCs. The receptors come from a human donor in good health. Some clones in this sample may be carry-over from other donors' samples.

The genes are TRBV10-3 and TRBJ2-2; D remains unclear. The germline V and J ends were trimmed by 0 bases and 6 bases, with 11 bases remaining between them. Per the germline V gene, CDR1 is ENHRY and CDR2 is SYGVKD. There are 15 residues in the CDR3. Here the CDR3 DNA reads TGTGCCATCAGTGAGTCGGATAGCATCCCCGGGGAGCTGTTTTTT. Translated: CAISESDSIPGELFF.

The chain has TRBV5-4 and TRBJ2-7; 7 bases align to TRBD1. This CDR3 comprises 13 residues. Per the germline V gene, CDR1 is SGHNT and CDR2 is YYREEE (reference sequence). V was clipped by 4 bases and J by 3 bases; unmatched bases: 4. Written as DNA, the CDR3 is TGTGCCAGCAGCGGGGGACAGCACTACGAGCAGTACTTC. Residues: CASSGGQHYEQYF.

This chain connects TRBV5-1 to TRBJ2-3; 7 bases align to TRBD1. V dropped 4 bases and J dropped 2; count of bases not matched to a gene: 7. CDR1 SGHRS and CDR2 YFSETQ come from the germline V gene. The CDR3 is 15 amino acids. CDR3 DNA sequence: TGCGCCAGCAGCCTACGACAGGGATCCACAGATACGCAGTATTTT. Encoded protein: CASSLRQGSTDTQYF.

The CDR3 DNA is TGTGCCAGCAGTGAACTGTTTCAGGGGATAACCTACGAGCAGTACTTC. It yields the protein CASSELFQGITYEQYF. The chain has TRBV6-1 and TRBJ2-7; TRBD1 is a possible D gene (6 bases). CDR3 size: 16 residues. V was clipped by 2 bases and J by 2 bases, with 16 bases between them. CDR1 and CDR2 (germline): MNHNS, SASEGT.

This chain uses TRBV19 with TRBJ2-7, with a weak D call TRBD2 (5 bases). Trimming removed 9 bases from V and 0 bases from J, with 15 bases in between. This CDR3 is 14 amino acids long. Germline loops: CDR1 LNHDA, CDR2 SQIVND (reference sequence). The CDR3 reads CASQQTGSSYEQYF. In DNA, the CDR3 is TGTGCCAGCCAGCAGACGGGGAGCTCCTACGAGCAGTACTTC. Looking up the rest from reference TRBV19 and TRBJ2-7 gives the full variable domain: DGGITQSPKYLFRKEGQNVTLSCEQNLNHDAMYWYRQDPGQGLRLIYYSQIVNDFQKGDIAEGYSVSREKKESFPLTVTSAQKNPTAFYLCASQQTGSSYEQYFGPGTRLTVT.

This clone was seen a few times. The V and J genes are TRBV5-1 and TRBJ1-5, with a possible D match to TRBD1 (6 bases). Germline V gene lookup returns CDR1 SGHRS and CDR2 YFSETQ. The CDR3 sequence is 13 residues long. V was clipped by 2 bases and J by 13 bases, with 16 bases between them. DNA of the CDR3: TGCGCCAGCAGCTTCCTCGAGGGGGGGGAACAGCATTTT. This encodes CASSFLEGGEQHF.

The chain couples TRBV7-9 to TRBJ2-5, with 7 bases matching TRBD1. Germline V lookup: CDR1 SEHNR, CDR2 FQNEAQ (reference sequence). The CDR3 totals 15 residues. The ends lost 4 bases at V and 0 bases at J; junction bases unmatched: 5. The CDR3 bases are TGTGCCAGCAGCTCGGGACAGTTGTACCAAGAGACCCAGTACTTC. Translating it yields CASSSGQLYQETQYF.

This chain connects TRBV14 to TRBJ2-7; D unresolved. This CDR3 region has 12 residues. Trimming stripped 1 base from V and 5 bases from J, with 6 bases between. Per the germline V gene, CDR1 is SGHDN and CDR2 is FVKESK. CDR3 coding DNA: TGTGCCAGCAGCCAAGTCGTCCACGAGCAGTACTTC. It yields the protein CASSQVVHEQYF.

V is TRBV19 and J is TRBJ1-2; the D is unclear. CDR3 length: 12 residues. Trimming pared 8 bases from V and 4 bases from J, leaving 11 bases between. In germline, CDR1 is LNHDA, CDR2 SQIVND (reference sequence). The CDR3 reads CASREGFYGYTF. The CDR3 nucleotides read TGTGCCAGTCGGGAGGGTTTCTATGGCTACACCTTC. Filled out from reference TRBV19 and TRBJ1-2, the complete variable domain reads DGGITQSPKYLFRKEGQNVTLSCEQNLNHDAMYWYRQDPGQGLRLIYYSQIVNDFQKGDIAEGYSVSREKKESFPLTVTSAQKNPTAFYLCASREGFYGYTFGSGTRLTVV.

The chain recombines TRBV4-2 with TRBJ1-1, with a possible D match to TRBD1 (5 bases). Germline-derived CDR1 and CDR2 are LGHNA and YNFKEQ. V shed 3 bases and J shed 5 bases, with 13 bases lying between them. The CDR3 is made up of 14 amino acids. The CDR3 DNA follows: TGTGCCAGCAGCCAGTTCGGCAGGGAAACTGAAGCTTTCTTT. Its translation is CASSQFGRETEAFF.

The CDR3 region has the DNA TGTGCCAGCAGCCCGACTAGCGGGGGATCCAATGAGCAGTTCTTC. Its translation: CASSPTSGGSNEQFF. The genes are TRBV7-2 and TRBJ2-1, with 12 nucleotides matching TRBD2. The CDR3 is made up of 15 amino acids. V dropped 5 bases and J dropped 6; count of bases not matched to a gene: 5. CDR1 and CDR2 from the germline V gene are SGHTA and FQGNSA.

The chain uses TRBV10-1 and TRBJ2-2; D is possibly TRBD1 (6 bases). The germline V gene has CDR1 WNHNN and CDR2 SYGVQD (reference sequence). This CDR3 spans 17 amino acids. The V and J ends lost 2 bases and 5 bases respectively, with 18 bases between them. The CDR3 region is CASSETTFNRVTGELFF. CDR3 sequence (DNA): TGCGCCAGCAGTGAGACCACATTTAACAGGGTAACCGGGGAGCTGTTTTTT.

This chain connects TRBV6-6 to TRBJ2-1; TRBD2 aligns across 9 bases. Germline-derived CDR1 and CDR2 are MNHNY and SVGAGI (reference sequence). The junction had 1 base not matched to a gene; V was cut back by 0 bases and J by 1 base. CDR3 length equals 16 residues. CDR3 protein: CASSYSTSGSYNEQFF. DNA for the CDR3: TGTGCCAGCAGTTACTCGACTAGCGGTTCCTACAATGAGCAGTTCTTC.

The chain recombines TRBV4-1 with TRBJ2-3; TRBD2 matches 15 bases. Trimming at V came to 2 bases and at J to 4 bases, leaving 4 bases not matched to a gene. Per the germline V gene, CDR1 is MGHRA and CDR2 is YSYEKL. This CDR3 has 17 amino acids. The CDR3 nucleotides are TGCGCCAGCAGCCAAAGGACTAGCGGGGGGGAGGCAGATACGCAGTATTTT. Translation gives CASSQRTSGGEADTQYF.

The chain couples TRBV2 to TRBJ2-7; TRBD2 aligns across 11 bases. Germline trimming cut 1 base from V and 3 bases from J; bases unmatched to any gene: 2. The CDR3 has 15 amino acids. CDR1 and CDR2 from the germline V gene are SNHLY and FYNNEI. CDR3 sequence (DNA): TGTGCCAGCAGTGAAGGTGGGACTAGCGGCTACGAGCAGTACTTC. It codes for CASSEGGTSGYEQYF. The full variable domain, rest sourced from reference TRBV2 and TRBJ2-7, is EPEVTQTPSHQVTQMGQEVILRCVPISNHLYFYWYRQILGQKVEFLVSFYNNEISEKSEIFDDQFSVERPDGSNFTLKIRSTKLEDSAMYFCASSEGGTSGYEQYFGPGTRLTVT.

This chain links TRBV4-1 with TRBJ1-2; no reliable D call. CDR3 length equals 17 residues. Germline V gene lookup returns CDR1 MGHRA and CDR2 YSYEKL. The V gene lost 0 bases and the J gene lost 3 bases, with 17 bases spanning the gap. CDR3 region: CASSQDESAGADYGYTF. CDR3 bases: TGCGCCAGCAGCCAAGATGAATCGGCGGGAGCTGACTATGGCTACACCTTC.

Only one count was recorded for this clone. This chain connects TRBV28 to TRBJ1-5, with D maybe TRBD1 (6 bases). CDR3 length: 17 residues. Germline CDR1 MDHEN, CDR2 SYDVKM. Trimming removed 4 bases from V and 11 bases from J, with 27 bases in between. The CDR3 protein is CASSSSGAGAKKRAQHF. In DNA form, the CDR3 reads TGTGCCAGCAGTTCCTCGGGCGCAGGGGCGAAAAAACGGGCCCAGCATTTT. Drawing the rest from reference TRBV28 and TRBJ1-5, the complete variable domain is DVKVTQSSRYLVKRTGEKVFLECVQDMDHENMFWYRQDPGLGLRLIYFSYDVKMKEKGDIPEGYSVSREKKERFSLILESASTNQTSMYLCASSSSGAGAKKRAQHFGDGTRLSIL.

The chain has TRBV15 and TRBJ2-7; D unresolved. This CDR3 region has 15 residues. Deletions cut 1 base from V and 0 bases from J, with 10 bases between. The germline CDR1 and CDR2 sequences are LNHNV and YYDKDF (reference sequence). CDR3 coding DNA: TGTGCCACCAGCAGAGCCTCTACGAGCTCCTACGAGCAGTACTTC. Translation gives CATSRASTSSYEQYF.

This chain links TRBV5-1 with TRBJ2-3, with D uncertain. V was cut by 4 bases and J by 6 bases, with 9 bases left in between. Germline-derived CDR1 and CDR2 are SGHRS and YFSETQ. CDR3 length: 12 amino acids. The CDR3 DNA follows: TGCGCCAGCAGCGTAACCGGGGATACGCAGTATTTT. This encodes CASSVTGDTQYF.